This entry lists 13 T cell receptor beta chains sequenced from one sample in a study of identical twins. TCRdb reprocessed the 5' RACE reads via MiXCR and lists one record per CDR3 protein. The data show roughly 220,000 distinct CDR3 sequences, 6.5% seen once. The same data also contributed to another study, on T cells expressing NK-cell markers.

The material sequenced was CD8+ T cells sorted from blood. These receptors came from a woman between 18 and 30 years old in good health.

This clonotype turned up a few times. This chain joins TRBV9 and TRBJ2-7; 8 bases agree with TRBD2. V shed 0 bases, J shed 2 bases, and the junction held 1 base outside the gene matches. The CDR3 totals 14 residues. Germline V gene data show CDR1 as SGDLS and CDR2 as YYNGEE. This CDR3 is CASSVDGGAYEQYF. CDR3 nucleotides: TGTGCCAGCAGCGTAGACGGGGGGGCCTACGAGCAGTACTTC. The full variable domain, in which reference TRBV9 and TRBJ2-7 provide the parts outside the CDR3, is DSGVTQTPKHLITATGQRVTLRCSPRSGDLSVYWYQQSLDQGLQFLIQYYNGEERAKGNILERFSAQQFPDLHSELNLSSLELGDSALYFCASSVDGGAYEQYFGPGTRLTVT.

The V gene is TRBV29-1, the J gene TRBJ2-7, with 7 nucleotides matching TRBD1. V gave up 3 bases and J gave up 1 base; unmatched junction bases: 9. Per the germline V gene, CDR1 is SQVTM and CDR2 is ANQGSEA. This CDR3 comprises 15 residues. CDR3 sequence: CSVEGTASTSYEQYF. The CDR3 region has the DNA TGCAGCGTTGAGGGGACAGCCTCAACTTCCTACGAGCAGTACTTC.

The chain employs TRBV5-4 and TRBJ2-1; 10 bases line up with TRBD1. Losses at the gene ends were 4 bases for V and 7 bases for J; bases not matched to a gene: 5. Germline V gene sequence: CDR1 SGHNT, CDR2 YYREEE (reference sequence). The CDR3 extends over 14 amino acids. CDR3 nucleotide sequence: TGTGCCAGCAGCGTGACAGGGGGCTCTAATGAGCAGTTCTTC. This codes for CASSVTGGSNEQFF. Using reference TRBV5-4 and TRBJ2-1 for the parts outside the CDR3, the full variable domain is ETGVTQSPTHLIKTRGQQVTLRCSSQSGHNTVSWYQQALGQGPQFIFQYYREEENGRGNFPPRFSGLQFPNYSSELNVNALELDDSALYLCASSVTGGSNEQFFGPGTRLTVL.

The V and J genes are TRBV3-1 and TRBJ1-1; D remains ambiguous. Trimming removed 0 bases at V and 6 bases at J, with 17 bases between. The CDR3 is 16 amino acids. Per germline, CDR1 LGHDT and CDR2 YNNKEL (reference sequence). The CDR3 DNA follows: TGTGCCAGCAGCCAAGATGGAGGGCGGGGAGGCGCTGAAGCTTTCTTT. This sequence encodes CASSQDGGRGGAEAFF.

Of note for this clonotype: A much bigger clone sits one base away, suggesting this may be a read error. The gene calls are TRBV27 and TRBJ2-1; D is uncertain. Germline values: CDR1 MNHEY, CDR2 SMNVEV (reference sequence). The CDR3 consists of 13 residues. The chain's CDR3 is CASSPYPGNEEFF. CDR3 nucleotides: TGTGCCAGCAGTCCCTACCCTGGGAATGAGGAGTTCTTC.

V and J are TRBV9 and TRBJ2-1; 9 nucleotides match TRBD2. The trim removed 3 bases at V and 2 bases at J, leaving 12 bases unmatched. Germline V lookup: CDR1 SGDLS, CDR2 YYNGEE. The CDR3 sequence is 18 residues long. Here the CDR3 DNA reads TGTGCCAGCAGCGCCCTCATTAGCGGGAGCGAACCCTACAATGAGCAGTTCTTC. Translation gives CASSALISGSEPYNEQFF.

The chain couples TRBV7-9 to TRBJ2-1; TRBD2 aligns across 8 bases. Trimming removed 5 bases from V and 8 bases from J; junction bases left unmatched: 8. The CDR3 totals 14 residues. The germline CDR1 and CDR2 sequences are SEHNR and FQNEAQ (reference sequence). The CDR3, as DNA: TGTGCCAGCAGCCCTCCCGGGACTAGGGATGAGCAGTTCTTC. It is translated as CASSPPGTRDEQFF.

This clonotype was found a few times. This chain joins TRBV2 and TRBJ2-1; 11 bases line up with TRBD1. The germline V gene encodes CDR1 SNHLY and CDR2 FYNNEI. Unmatched junction bases numbered 2, after V lost 6 bases and J lost 7 bases. The CDR3 runs 13 residues. CDR3 in amino acids: CASRRDRGNEQFF. CDR3 in DNA: TGTGCCAGCAGGCGGGACAGGGGGAATGAGCAGTTCTTC. Complete variable domain (other parts from reference TRBV2 and TRBJ2-1): EPEVTQTPSHQVTQMGQEVILRCVPISNHLYFYWYRQILGQKVEFLVSFYNNEISEKSEIFDDQFSVERPDGSNFTLKIRSTKLEDSAMYFCASRRDRGNEQFFGPGTRLTVL.

This clonotype turned up a few times. The CDR3 region is CASTSLAGDTEAFF. CDR3 coding DNA: TGTGCCAGCACCAGTTTAGCGGGGGACACTGAAGCTTTCTTT. The rearrangement uses TRBV27 and TRBJ1-1; weak D call: TRBD1 (5 bases). The CDR3 has 14 residues. V shed 7 bases and J shed 3 bases, with 15 bases lying between them. Looked up from germline, CDR1 is MNHEY and CDR2 is SMNVEV (reference sequence).

This clonotype has at least ten counts. CDR3 amino acids: CASRLEVDGNEQFF. The CDR3 nucleotides are TGTGCCAGCAGACTAGAAGTGGACGGCAATGAGCAGTTCTTC. This chain joins TRBV7-8 and TRBJ2-1; tentative D call: TRBD2 (5 bases). The CDR3 is 14 amino acids. Germline values: CDR1 SGHVS, CDR2 FQNEAQ. The V end lost 6 bases, the J end lost 6 bases, and 15 bases lay between the germline ends. Variable domain in full (rest from reference TRBV7-8 and TRBJ2-1): GAGVSQSPRYKVAKRGQDVALRCDPISGHVSLFWYQQALGQGPEFLTYFQNEAQLDKSGLPSDRFFAERPEGSVSTLKIQRTQQEDSAVYLCASRLEVDGNEQFFGPGTRLTVL.

This clonotype showed up just a few times. The chain links TRBV5-6 to TRBJ2-4, with 8 bases lining up with TRBD2. Germline V CDR1 and CDR2: SGHDT, YYEEEE. Losses at the gene ends were 7 bases for V and 9 bases for J; bases not matched to a gene: 15. This CDR3 contains 15 residues. The CDR3 loop reads CASFSRTGGKVIQYF. CDR3 sequence (DNA): TGTGCCAGCTTTTCCCGAACGGGGGGGAAGGTCATTCAGTACTTC.

This chain connects TRBV3-1 to TRBJ2-5, with 7 bases lining up with TRBD1. The germline V gene encodes CDR1 LGHDT and CDR2 YNNKEL (reference sequence). The CDR3 runs to 15 residues. V shed 1 base and J 0 bases; nucleotides not matched to a gene: 2. Here the CDR3 reads CASSQGQGDQETQYF. The CDR3 nucleotides read TGTGCCAGCAGCCAAGGACAGGGAGACCAAGAGACCCAGTACTTC.

This clonotype was recorded at least ten times. The chain uses TRBV6-2 or TRBV6-3 and TRBJ2-1; 8 bases align to TRBD2. The CDR3 is 16 amino acids. V gave up 6 bases and J gave up 0 bases; unmatched junction bases: 7. CDR1 is MNHEY, CDR2 SVGEGT, per germline. The CDR3 protein is CASSSTSGSSYNEQFF. The CDR3 DNA reads TGTGCCAGCAGCTCCACTAGCGGTAGCTCCTACAATGAGCAGTTCTTC.